Included here is one TCR beta chain sequence, with context. Germline loops: CDR1 SGHTA, CDR2 FQGNSA. V lost 5 bases and J lost 6, with 17 bases in between. The CDR3 has 15 amino acids. Generated by immunoSEQ multiplex PCR, the TCRdb table keeps only in-frame clones and is missing some. The sample contains 200,000 or so clones, about 90% of which appear only once. These data are taken from a study of blood T cell repertoires in COVID-19. The sequenced sample consisted of PBMCs or T cells enriched from blood (not recorded which). The receptor comes from a man aged 25 to 40 who had recovered from COVID-19. The chain has TRBV7-2 and TRBJ1-5; a weak D match, TRBD1 (6 bases). CDR3 sequence reads: CASSLGHGTSQPQHF. The DNA of the CDR3 is TGTGCCAGCAGCCTGGGACACGGGACGAGTCAGCCCCAGCATTTT. The variable domain in full, with the rest retrieved from reference TRBV7-2 and TRBJ1-5, is GAGVSQSPSNKVTEKGKDVELRCDPISGHTALYWYRQSLGQGLEFLIYFQGNSAPDKSGLPSDRFSAERTGGSVSTLTIQRTQQEDSAVYLCASSLGHGTSQPQHFGDGTRLSIL.